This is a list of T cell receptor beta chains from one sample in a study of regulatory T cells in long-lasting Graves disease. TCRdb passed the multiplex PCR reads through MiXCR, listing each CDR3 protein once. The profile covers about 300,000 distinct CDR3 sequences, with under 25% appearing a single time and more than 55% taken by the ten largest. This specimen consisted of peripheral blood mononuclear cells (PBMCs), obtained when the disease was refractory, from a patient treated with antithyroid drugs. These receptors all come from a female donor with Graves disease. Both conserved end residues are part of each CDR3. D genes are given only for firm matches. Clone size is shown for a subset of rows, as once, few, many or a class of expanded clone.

TGTGCCAGCAGTACGCGGGGTAGCTCCTATAATTCACCCCTCCACTTT | CASSTRGSSYNSPLHF | TRBJ1-6 | NA | TRBV12-3/TRBV12-4 | NA
TGTGCCAGCAGTCCCTTCATGGGGGTGGACAGGGGGCACAACGAGCAGTACTTC | CASSPFMGVDRGHNEQYF | TRBJ2-7 | few | TRBV28 | TRBD1
TGCAGTGCAGGCGGGACAGCCAATGAAAAACTGTTTTTT | CSAGGTANEKLFF | TRBJ1-4 | many | TRBV20-1 | TRBD1
TGTGCCAGTAGTCCCGGGAGGGCCAGTTTGAGACAAGAGGCCCAGTACTTC | CASSPGRASLRQEAQYF | TRBJ2-5 | NA | TRBV19 | TRBD2
TGTGCCAGCAGTGAATCACGGGGAGACATTCAGTACTTC | CASSESRGDIQYF | TRBJ2-4 | few | TRBV2 | NA
TGTGCCAGTAGTCCGGCAGGAATAACCGGGGAGCTGTTTTTT | CASSPAGITGELFF | TRBJ2-2 | NA | TRBV19 | NA
TGTGCCATCAGGGGCAGGGGATACGAGCAGTACTTC | CAIRGRGYEQYF | TRBJ2-7 | few | TRBV10-3 | NA
TGTGCCAGCAGTTCCCTGACGGCAGATACGCAGTATTTT | CASSSLTADTQYF | TRBJ2-3 | NA | TRBV7-6 | NA
TGCGCCAGCAGGGGTAGCCTGGGGGATACCGGGGAGCTGTTTTTT | CASRGSLGDTGELFF | TRBJ2-2 | NA | TRBV5-1 | NA
TGTGCCAGCAGCCTGACCCGCACCGGGGAGCTGTTTTTT | CASSLTRTGELFF | TRBJ2-2 | NA | TRBV14 | NA
TGTGCCAGCAGTGGAGTGACGACTAATGAAAAACTGTTTTTT | CASSGVTTNEKLFF | TRBJ1-4 | many | TRBV2 | NA
TGTGCCAGCAGTTACTCGACGGGAGACTCTGGAAACACCATATATTTT | CASSYSTGDSGNTIYF | TRBJ1-3 | NA | TRBV6-2/TRBV6-3 | NA
TGTGCCAGCAGCCAACAGGGGAGGCACGAGCAGTACTTC | CASSQQGRHEQYF | TRBJ2-7 | few | TRBV3-1 | NA
TGTGCCAGTAGCCTCGGGACAGGGAATGGCTACACCTTC | CASSLGTGNGYTF | TRBJ1-2 | few | TRBV19 | TRBD1
TGCGCCAGCAGCTTGGGGGACAGAACTAATGAAAAACTGTTTTTT | CASSLGDRTNEKLFF | TRBJ1-4 | NA | TRBV5-1 | TRBD1
TGTGCCAGCAGCGATCAGGGATTAGTAAGCAATCAGCCCCAGCATTTT | CASSDQGLVSNQPQHF | TRBJ1-5 | few | TRBV7-2 | NA
TGTGCCAGCAGTTTCGACAGGGTGGACTATGGCTACACCTTC | CASSFDRVDYGYTF | TRBJ1-2 | many | TRBV6-5 | TRBD1
TGTGCCTCGTCGGACGGGGCTCGTCTCGAGCAGTACTTC | CASSDGARLEQYF | TRBJ2-7 | NA | TRBV30 | NA
TGCGCCAGCAGCCAAGATTCTGCGGATTTGGGTGAAGCTTTCTTT | CASSQDSADLGEAFF | TRBJ1-1 | many | TRBV4-3 | NA
TGTGCCAGCAGTGAAGGGTTAGCGCGAGGGACTACGCAGTATTTT | CASSEGLARGTTQYF | TRBJ2-3 | NA | TRBV2 | NA
TGTGCCAGCAGCCAAGATGGAGGGGGAGGCGGCTACGAGCAGTACTTC | CASSQDGGGGGYEQYF | TRBJ2-7 | few | TRBV4-2 | NA
TGTGCCAGCAGGGGGTTTTTAGAGACCCAGTACTTC | CASRGFLETQYF | TRBJ2-5 | NA | TRBV6-1 | NA
TGTGCCAGCAGTTCCATTGGTCCCCGAGGGACCGGGGAGCTGTTTTTT | CASSSIGPRGTGELFF | TRBJ2-2 | many | TRBV28 | NA
TGTGCCAGCAGCTTGGGGCTAGCGTCACACAATGAGCAGTACTTC | CASSLGLASHNEQYF | TRBJ2-5 | NA | TRBV7-6 | NA
TGTGCCAGCAGCAGCGGACAGGGATCGTACGAGCAGTACTTC | CASSSGQGSYEQYF | TRBJ2-7 | many | TRBV13 | TRBD1
TGTGCCAGCAGCCAATCGGGGGGGAGCTACACCTTC | CASSQSGGSYTF | TRBJ1-2 | NA | TRBV3-1 | NA
TGCAGTGCTAGGCTACTCTACGAGCAGTACTTC | CSARLLYEQYF | TRBJ2-7 | many | TRBV20-1 | NA
TGTGCCAGCAGTACACGACACGGGCGGGAGGCCTCCTACGGTGGGAGCGAGCAGTACTTC | CASSTRHGREASYGGSEQYF | TRBJ2-7 | NA | TRBV27 | TRBD2
TGCAGTGCTAGGACTAGCGGGAATACCCACGAGCAGTACTTC | CSARTSGNTHEQYF | TRBJ2-7 | few | TRBV20-1 | TRBD2
TGTGCCAGTAGTGCCGGGACAGCGACGTTCAACACTGAAGCTTTCTTT | CASSAGTATFNTEAFF | TRBJ1-1 | many | TRBV19 | TRBD1
TGTGCCAGCAGAATAGCGGGGGAAGACACCGGGGAGCTGTTTTTT | CASRIAGEDTGELFF | TRBJ2-2 | NA | TRBV12-3/TRBV12-4 | TRBD2
TGTGCCAGCAAACTTACAGGGAACACTGAAGCTTTCTTT | CASKLTGNTEAFF | TRBJ1-1 | many | TRBV6-1 | NA
TGTGCCAGCAGCTTAGATTACGGGGATCGGGAGACCCAGTACTTC | CASSLDYGDRETQYF | TRBJ2-5 | many | TRBV7-2 | NA
TGTGCCTGGAGGGGCAGGGGGTGGGAAGAGACCCAGTACTTC | CAWRGRGWEETQYF | TRBJ2-5 | NA | TRBV30 | TRBD1
TGTGCCAGCTCCCCCGGGACTGAAGTACTCCAAAATGGCTACACCTTC | CASSPGTEVLQNGYTF | TRBJ1-2 | NA | TRBV18 | NA
TGTGCCAGCACCGATAAGGGATCAACTAATGAAAAACTGTTTTTT | CASTDKGSTNEKLFF | TRBJ1-4 | NA | TRBV5-4 | NA
TGCAGCGCCGGGACGGAGCACTATGGCTACACCTTC | CSAGTEHYGYTF | TRBJ1-2 | many | TRBV29-1 | NA
TGCAGTGCTAGAGATAGCGGGAAAACCTACAATGAGCAGTTCTTC | CSARDSGKTYNEQFF | TRBJ2-1 | few | TRBV20-1 | TRBD2
TGTGCCAGCAGCTTATCCGAGGGGAGTGGCTACACCTTC | CASSLSEGSGYTF | TRBJ1-2 | many | TRBV11-2 | NA
TGCAGTGCTAGAGACCCCCTGGGGACGAGCGGGAGTGATCTTGGAGAGCAGTACTTC | CSARDPLGTSGSDLGEQYF | TRBJ2-7 | few | TRBV20-1 | TRBD2
TGCAGCGTTTTAGCGGGATCCCCAGATACGCAGTATTTT | CSVLAGSPDTQYF | TRBJ2-3 | NA | TRBV29-1 | TRBD2
TGTGCCAGCACCGACAGGGAAATCTACGAGCAGTACTTC | CASTDREIYEQYF | TRBJ2-7 | few | TRBV7-9 | TRBD1
TGCGCCAGCAGCCTCCCGGGACGAGGTAACACTGAAGCTTTCTTT | CASSLPGRGNTEAFF | TRBJ1-1 | few | TRBV5-1 | NA
TGCGCCAGCAGCCAAGAAGTGGCGGTTGGCACCAATGAGCAGTTCTTC | CASSQEVAVGTNEQFF | TRBJ2-1 | NA | TRBV4-3 | NA
TGCGCCAGCAGCCAAGATTTAGGTGAGAGGGCGGCCTATGGCTACACCTTC | CASSQDLGERAAYGYTF | TRBJ1-2 | NA | TRBV4-1 | NA
TGCAGTGGGACGACAGGGCGGGGTGGCTACACCTTC | CSGTTGRGGYTF | TRBJ1-2 | few | TRBV20-1 | TRBD1